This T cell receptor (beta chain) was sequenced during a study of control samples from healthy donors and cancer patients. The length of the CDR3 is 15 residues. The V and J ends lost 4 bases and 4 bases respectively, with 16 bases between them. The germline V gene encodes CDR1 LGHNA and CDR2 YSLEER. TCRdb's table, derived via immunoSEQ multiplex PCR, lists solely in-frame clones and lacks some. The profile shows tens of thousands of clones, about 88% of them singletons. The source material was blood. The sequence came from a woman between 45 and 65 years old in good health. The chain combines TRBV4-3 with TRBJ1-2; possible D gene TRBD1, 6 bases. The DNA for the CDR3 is TGCGCCAGCAGCCCCCCAGGAGGACAGCTCTATGGCTACACCTTC. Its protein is CASSPPGGQLYGYTF.